This T cell receptor (beta chain) was documented in a study of blood T cell repertoires in COVID-19. In the study overall: Specimens from acute and convalescent COVID-19 originated in the United States, Italy and Spain. Nucleic acid was either cDNA or gDNA, and it came from T cells, B-cell-depleted T cells, or PBMCs.

Per the original data handling: The assay estimated nucleated cells by amplifying reference gene primers. The method was immunoSEQ multiplex PCR; TCRdb's version includes in-frame clones alone and lacks a portion of them. The V and J calls and clone size are taken from that table; D and trimming were inferred from the DNA. Here the sample spans about 200,000 clones, 82% being singletons. Enrolled during active infection, Seattle patients were then followed longitudinally. The source material was peripheral blood. The TCR originated in a woman aged 60-75 years with COVID-19, enrolled during active disease.

The CDR3 reads CAISESGGALNSPLHF. CDR3 bases: TGTGCCATCAGTGAGTCGGGTGGGGCACTAAATTCACCCCTCCACTTT. The gene calls are TRBV10-3 and TRBJ1-6, with TRBD1 as a possible D gene (5 bases). The V gene's germline CDR1 is ENHRY and CDR2 SYGVKD. Deletions cut 0 bases from V and 7 bases from J, with 13 bases between. The CDR3 runs 16 residues.